Sequencing of this TCR beta chain was carried out in a study of Tregs in tolerant kidney transplant recipients. Study-wide results and limits: Expanding Tregs on activated donor B cells appeared to best identify donor-specific TCRbeta clones. This study did not directly address biological reproducibility.

Generated by immunoSEQ multiplex PCR, the TCRdb table keeps only in-frame clones and is missing some. The sample yields tens of thousands of clones, about 83% seen once. Remarks on this clone: Antigen: not known.

In germline, CDR1 is SGHRS, CDR2 YFSETQ. V dropped 4 bases and J dropped 2; count of bases not matched to a gene: 3. The CDR3 loop spans 14 amino acids. Material: CD4+ T cells from blood. The chain employs TRBV5-1 and TRBJ2-5; 9 nucleotides line up with TRBD1. The TCR originated in a human donor in good health. This CDR3 reads CASSPGTGQETQYF. The CDR3, as DNA: TGCGCCAGCAGCCCCGGGACAGGGCAAGAGACCCAGTACTTC.